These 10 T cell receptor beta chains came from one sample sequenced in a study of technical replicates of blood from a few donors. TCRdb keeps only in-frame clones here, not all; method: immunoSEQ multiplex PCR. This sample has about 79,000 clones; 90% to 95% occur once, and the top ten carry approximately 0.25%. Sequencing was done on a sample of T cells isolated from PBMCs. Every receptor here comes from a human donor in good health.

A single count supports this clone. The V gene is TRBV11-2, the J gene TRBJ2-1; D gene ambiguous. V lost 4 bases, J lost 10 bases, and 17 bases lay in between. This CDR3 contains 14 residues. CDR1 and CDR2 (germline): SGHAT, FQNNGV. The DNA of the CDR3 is TGTGCCAGCAGCTCCCGCTTGGAAGCGAGCGAGCAGTTCTTC. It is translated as CASSSRLEASEQFF.

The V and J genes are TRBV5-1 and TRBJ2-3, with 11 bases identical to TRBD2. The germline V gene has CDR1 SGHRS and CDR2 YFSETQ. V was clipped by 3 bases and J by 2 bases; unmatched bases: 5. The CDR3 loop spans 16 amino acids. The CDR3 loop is CASSYSSGRATDTQYF. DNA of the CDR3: TGCGCCAGCAGCTACAGTAGCGGGAGGGCCACAGATACGCAGTATTTT.

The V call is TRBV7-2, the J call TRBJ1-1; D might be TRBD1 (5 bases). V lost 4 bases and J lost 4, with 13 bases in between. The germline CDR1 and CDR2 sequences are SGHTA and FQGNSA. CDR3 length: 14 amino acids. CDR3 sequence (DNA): TGTGCCAGCAGCTCCGACCCAGGGTCCACTGAAGCTTTCTTT. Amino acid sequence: CASSSDPGSTEAFF.

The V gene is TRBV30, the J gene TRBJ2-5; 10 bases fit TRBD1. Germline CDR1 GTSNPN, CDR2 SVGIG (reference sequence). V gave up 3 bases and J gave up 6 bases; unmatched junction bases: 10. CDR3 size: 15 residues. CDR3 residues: CAWRRTWDRGQTQYF. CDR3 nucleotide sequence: TGTGCCTGGAGACGCACTTGGGACAGGGGTCAGACCCAGTACTTC.

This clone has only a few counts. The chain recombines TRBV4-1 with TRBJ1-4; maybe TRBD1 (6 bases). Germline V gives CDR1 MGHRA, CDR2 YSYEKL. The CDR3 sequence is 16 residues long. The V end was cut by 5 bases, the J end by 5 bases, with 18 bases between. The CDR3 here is CASSYEGEDSNEKLFF. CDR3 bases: TGCGCCAGCAGCTACGAAGGTGAGGACAGCAATGAAAAACTGTTTTTT.

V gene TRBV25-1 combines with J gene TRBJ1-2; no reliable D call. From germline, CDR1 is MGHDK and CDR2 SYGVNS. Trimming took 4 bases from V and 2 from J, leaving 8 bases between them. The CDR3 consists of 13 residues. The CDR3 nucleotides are TGTGCCAGCAGTGCCACAGAAAACTATGGCTACACCTTC. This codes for CASSATENYGYTF.

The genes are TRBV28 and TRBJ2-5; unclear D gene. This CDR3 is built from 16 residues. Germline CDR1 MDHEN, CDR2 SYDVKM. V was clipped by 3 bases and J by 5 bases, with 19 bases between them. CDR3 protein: CASSLISRSLGETQYF. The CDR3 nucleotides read TGTGCCAGCAGTTTGATCTCTAGATCCCTTGGCGAGACCCAGTACTTC.

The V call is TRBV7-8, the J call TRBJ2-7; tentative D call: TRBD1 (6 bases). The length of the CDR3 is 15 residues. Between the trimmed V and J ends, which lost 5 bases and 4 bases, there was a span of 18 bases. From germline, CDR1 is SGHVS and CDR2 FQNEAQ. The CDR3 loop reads CASSTLGQKLYEQYF. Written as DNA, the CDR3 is TGTGCCAGCAGCACCTTGGGACAAAAATTGTACGAGCAGTACTTC. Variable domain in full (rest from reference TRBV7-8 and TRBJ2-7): GAGVSQSPRYKVAKRGQDVALRCDPISGHVSLFWYQQALGQGPEFLTYFQNEAQLDKSGLPSDRFFAERPEGSVSTLKIQRTQQEDSAVYLCASSTLGQKLYEQYFGPGTRLTVT.

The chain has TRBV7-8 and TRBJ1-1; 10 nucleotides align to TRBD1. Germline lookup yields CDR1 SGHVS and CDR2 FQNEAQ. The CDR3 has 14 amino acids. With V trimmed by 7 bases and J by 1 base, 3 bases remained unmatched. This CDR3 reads CASNGDRGNTEAFF. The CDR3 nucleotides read TGTGCCAGCAACGGGGACAGGGGGAACACTGAAGCTTTCTTT.

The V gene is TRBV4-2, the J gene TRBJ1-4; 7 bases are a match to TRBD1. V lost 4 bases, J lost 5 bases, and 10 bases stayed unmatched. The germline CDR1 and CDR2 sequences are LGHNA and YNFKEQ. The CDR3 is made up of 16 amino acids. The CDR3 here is CASSLTLGQPNEKLFF. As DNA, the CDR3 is TGTGCCAGCAGCCTTACCCTGGGACAGCCGAATGAAAAACTGTTTTTT.